This T cell receptor (beta chain) is drawn from a study of T-cell memory formation after mild COVID-19. Whole-study results and caveats: Among CD4+ contracting clones, most were CM and EM, and CD8+ ones EMRA. While clones contracting from day 15 to 85 were balanced between CD4 and CD8, later expanders leaned CD4+.

TCRdb fed the 5' RACE reads into MiXCR, producing one record per CDR3 protein. Of more than 350,000 distinct CDR3 sequences listed, roughly 15% were seen once; the top ten hold roughly 21%. This clonotype was counted only a few times. Its antigen is unidentified. The source of this sequence is a young man who had mild COVID-19 (a few samples of this study predate the infection). Cell type and time point are not known. Sequenced sample: PBMCs or a T cell subset sorted from them (not recorded which).

The CDR3 region has the DNA TGCAGCGTTGGACAGTTCTCCCCCCAAGAGACCCAGTACTTC. Translated: CSVGQFSPQETQYF. The J gene is TRBJ2-5, the V gene TRBV29-1; tentative D call: TRBD1 (5 bases). CDR1 is SQVTM, CDR2 ANQGSEA, per germline. There are 14 residues in the CDR3. Trimming cost V 4 bases and J 1 base, with 13 bases left between them.